This TCR beta chain is drawn from a study of beta chain features in type 1 diabetes. Study-wide background: The study examined more than 100,000,000 sorted cells across all samples.

CD45RO/CCR7/CD25/CD127/CD95/CD27 staining was used to isolate CD4+ naive, central memory, regulatory and stem cell-like memory cells by sorting. Only one count was recorded for this clone. As yet, its antigen is unknown. Sequenced material consisted of expressed TCRB transcripts (all of the isolated RNA was reverse transcribed). Generated by immunoSEQ multiplex PCR, the TCRdb table keeps only in-frame clones and is missing some. The sample yields 350,000 to 450,000 clones, roughly 16% seen once. Notes on the study in general: There was a moderate but significant shortening of TCRB CDR3s in all four CD4+ subsets of Type 1 diabetes patients.

Between the trimmed V and J ends, which lost 3 bases and 7 bases, there was a span of 12 bases. CDR1 MRHNA and CDR2 SNTAGT come from the germline V gene. The CDR3 length is 13 residues. Sequencing was carried out using naive CD4+ T cells from blood. The V call is TRBV6-4, the J call TRBJ1-2; D not certain. This TCR derives from a woman aged 18-35 years in good health. The CDR3 spells CASSDAGIGGYTF. CDR3 DNA: TGTGCCAGCAGTGATGCGGGGATTGGTGGCTACACCTTC.